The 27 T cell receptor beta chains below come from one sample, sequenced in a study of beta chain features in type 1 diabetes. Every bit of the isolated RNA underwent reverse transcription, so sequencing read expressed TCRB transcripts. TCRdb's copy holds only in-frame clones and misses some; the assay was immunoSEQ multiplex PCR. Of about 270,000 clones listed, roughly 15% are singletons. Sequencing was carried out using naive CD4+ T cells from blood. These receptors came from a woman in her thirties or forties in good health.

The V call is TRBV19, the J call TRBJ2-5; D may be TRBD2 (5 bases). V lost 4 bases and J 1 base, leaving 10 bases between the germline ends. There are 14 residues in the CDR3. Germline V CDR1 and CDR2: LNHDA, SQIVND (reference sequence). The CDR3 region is CASSTATIQETQYF. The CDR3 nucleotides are TGTGCCAGTAGTACAGCGACTATCCAAGAGACCCAGTACTTC.

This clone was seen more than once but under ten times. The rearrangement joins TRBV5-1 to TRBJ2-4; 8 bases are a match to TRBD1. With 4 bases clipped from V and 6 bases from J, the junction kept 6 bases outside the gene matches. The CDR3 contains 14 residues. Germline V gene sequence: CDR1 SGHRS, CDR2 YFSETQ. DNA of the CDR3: TGCGCCAGCAGCCCCAACACAGGGGGAAACATTCAGTACTTC. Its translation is CASSPNTGGNIQYF.

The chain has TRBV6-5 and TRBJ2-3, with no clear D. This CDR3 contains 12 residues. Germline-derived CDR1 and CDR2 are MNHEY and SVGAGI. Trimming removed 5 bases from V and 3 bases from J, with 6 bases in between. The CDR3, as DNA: TGTGCCAGCAGTCCCTTTACAGATACGCAGTATTTT. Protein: CASSPFTDTQYF.

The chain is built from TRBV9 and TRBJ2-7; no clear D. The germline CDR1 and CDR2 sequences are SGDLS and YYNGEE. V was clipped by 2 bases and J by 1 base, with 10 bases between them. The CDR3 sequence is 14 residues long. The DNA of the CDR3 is TGTGCCAGCAGCGTGGCAGGTCAATCCTACGAGCAGTACTTC. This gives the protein CASSVAGQSYEQYF.

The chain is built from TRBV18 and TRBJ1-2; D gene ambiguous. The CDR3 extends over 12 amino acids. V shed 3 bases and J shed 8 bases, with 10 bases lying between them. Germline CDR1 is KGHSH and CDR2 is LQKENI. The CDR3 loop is CASSPQEGGYTF. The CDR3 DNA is TGTGCCAGCTCACCGCAGGAAGGAGGCTACACCTTC.

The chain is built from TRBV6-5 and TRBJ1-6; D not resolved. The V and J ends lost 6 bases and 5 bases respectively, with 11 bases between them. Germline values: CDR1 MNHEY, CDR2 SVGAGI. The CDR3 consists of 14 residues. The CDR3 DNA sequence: TGTGCCAGCAGGCAGGCACCTGATAATTCACCCCTCCACTTT. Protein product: CASRQAPDNSPLHF.

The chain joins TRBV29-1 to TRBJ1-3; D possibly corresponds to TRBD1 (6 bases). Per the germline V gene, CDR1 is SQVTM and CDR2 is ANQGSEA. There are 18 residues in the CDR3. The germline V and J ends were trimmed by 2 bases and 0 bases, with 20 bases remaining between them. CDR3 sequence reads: CSVEFGGRGRYSGNTIYF. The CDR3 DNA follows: TGCAGCGTTGAATTCGGAGGCAGGGGACGCTACTCTGGAAACACCATATATTTT.

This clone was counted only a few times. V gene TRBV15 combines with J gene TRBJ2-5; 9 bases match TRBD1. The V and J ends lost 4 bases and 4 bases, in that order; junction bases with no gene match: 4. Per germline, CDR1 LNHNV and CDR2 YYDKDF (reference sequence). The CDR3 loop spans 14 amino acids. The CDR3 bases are TGTGCCACCAGCACCCGACAGGGGGGAGAGACCCAGTACTTC. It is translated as CATSTRQGGETQYF.

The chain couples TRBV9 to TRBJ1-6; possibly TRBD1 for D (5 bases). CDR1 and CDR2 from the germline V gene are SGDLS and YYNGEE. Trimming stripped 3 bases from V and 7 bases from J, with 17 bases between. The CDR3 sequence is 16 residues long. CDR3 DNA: TGTGCCAGCAGCGCCACGGGGGAGAGGTCGAATTCACCCCTCCACTTT. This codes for CASSATGERSNSPLHF.

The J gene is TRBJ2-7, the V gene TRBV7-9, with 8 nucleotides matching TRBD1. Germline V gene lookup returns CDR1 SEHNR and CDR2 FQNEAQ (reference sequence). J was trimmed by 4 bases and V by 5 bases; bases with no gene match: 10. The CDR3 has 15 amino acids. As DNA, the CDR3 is TGTGCCAGCAGCGTTAATGCAGGGGGCGAATACGAGCAGTACTTC. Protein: CASSVNAGGEYEQYF.

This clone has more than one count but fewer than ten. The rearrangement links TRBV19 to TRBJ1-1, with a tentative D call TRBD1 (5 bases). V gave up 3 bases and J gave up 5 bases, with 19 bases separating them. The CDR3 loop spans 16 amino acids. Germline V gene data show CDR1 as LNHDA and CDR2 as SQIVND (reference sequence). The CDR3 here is CASSMGRVPAWTEAFF. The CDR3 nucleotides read TGTGCCAGTAGTATGGGGCGTGTGCCTGCGTGGACTGAAGCTTTCTTT.

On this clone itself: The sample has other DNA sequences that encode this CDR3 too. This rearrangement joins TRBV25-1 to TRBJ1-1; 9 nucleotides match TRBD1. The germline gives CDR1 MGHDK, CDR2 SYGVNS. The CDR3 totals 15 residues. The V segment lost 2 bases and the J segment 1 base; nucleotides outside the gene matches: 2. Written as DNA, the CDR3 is TGTGCCAGCAGTGAACCGGGACAGGGGAACACTGAAGCTTTCTTT. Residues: CASSEPGQGNTEAFF.

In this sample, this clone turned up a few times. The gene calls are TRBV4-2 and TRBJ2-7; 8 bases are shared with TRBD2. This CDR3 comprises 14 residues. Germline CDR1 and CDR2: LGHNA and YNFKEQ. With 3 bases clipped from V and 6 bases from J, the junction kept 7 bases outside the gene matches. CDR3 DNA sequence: TGTGCCAGCAGCCACCCCGGGACTAGTAGCGAGCAGTACTTC. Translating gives CASSHPGTSSEQYF.

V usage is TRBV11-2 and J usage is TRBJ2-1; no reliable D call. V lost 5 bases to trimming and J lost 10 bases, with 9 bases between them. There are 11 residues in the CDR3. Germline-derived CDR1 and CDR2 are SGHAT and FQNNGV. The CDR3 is CASSLEYEQFF. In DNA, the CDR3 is TGTGCCAGCAGCCTTGAGTACGAGCAGTTCTTC.

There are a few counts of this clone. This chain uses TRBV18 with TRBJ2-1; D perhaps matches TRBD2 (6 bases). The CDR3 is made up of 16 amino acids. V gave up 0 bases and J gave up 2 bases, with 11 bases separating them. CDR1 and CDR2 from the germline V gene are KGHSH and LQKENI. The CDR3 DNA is TGTGCCAGCTCACCACCCGGGAGTTTCCCCTACAATGAGCAGTTCTTC. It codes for CASSPPGSFPYNEQFF.

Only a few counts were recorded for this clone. The CDR3 region is CASSPGGVDTQYF. CDR3 DNA sequence: TGTGCCAGCAGCCCCGGCGGGGTGGATACGCAGTATTTT. The V and J genes are TRBV25-1 and TRBJ2-3, with D possibly matching TRBD2 (6 bases). Trimming took off 6 bases at V and 6 bases at J, with 13 bases between the two ends. The germline gives CDR1 MGHDK, CDR2 SYGVNS. The CDR3 is 13 residues long.

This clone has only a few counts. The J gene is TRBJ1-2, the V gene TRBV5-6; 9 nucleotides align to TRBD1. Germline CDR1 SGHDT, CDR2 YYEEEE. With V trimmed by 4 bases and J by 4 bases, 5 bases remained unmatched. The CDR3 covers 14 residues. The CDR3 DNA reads TGTGCCAGCAGCCATACGGGACAGGGCTATGGCTACACCTTC. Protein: CASSHTGQGYGYTF.

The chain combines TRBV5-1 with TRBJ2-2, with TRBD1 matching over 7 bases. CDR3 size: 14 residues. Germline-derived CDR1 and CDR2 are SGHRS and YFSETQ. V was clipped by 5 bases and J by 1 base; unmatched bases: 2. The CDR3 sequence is CASRQGENTGELFF. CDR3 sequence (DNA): TGCGCCAGCAGGCAGGGGGAGAACACCGGGGAGCTGTTTTTT.

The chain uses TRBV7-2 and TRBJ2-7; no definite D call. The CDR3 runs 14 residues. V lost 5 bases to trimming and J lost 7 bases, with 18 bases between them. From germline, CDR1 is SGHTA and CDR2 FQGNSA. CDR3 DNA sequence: TGTGCCAGCAGCAATACTTATCCCCCGGGTGAGCAGTACTTC. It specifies CASSNTYPPGEQYF.

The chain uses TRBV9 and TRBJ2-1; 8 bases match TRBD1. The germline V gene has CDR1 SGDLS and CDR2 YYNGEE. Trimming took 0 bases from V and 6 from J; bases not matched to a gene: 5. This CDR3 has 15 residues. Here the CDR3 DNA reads TGTGCCAGCAGCGTAGGCCAGGGGGCGATCAATGAGCAGTTCTTC. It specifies CASSVGQGAINEQFF.

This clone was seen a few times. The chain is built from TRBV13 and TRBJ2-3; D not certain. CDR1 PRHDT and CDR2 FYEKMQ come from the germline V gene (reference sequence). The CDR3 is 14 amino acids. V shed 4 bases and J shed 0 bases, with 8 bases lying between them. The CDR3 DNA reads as TGTGCCAGCAGCTCCGCGCCAAGCACAGATACGCAGTATTTT. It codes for CASSSAPSTDTQYF.

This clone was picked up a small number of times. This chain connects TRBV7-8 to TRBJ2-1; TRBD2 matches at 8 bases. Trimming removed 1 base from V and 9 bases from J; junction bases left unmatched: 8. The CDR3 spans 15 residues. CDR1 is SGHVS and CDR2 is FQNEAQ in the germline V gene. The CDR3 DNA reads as TGTGCCAGCAGCTTAGGCGGGGGGCGAAGCAGTGAGCAGTTCTTC. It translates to CASSLGGGRSSEQFF.

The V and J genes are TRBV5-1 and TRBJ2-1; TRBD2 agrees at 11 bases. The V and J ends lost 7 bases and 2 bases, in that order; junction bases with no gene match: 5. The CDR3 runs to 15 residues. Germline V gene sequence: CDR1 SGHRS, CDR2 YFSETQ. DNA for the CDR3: TGCGCCAGCGGAGAGGGACTAGCGGCCTACAATGAGCAGTTCTTC. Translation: CASGEGLAAYNEQFF.

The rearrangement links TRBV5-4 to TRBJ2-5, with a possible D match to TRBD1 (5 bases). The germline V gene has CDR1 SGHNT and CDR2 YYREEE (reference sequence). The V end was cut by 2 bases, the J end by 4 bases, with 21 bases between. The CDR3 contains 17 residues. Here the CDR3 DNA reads TGTGCCAGCAGCTTTCGGTCGGATATGGGGCTACGAGAGACCCAGTACTTC. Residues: CASSFRSDMGLRETQYF.

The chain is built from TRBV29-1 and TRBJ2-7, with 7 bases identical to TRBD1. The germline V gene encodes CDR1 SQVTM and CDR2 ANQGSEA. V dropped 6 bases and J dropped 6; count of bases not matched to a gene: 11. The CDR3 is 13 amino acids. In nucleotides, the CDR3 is TGCAGCGTCGATAGGACAGGTCGGGGCGAGCAGTACTTC. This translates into CSVDRTGRGEQYF.

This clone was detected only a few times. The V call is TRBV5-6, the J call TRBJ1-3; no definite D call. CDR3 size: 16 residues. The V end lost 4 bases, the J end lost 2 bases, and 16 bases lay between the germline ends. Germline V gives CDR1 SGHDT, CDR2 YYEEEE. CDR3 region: CASSGPRLAAGNTIYF. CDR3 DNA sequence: TGTGCCAGCAGCGGGCCCCGGCTTGCCGCTGGAAACACCATATATTTT.

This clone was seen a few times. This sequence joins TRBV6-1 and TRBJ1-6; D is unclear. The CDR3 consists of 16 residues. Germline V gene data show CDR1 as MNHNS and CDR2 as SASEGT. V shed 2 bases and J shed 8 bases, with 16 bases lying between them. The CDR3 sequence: CASSENGRLVDSPLHF. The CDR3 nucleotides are TGTGCCAGCAGTGAAAACGGCCGCCTAGTGGATTCACCCCTCCACTTT.